This TCR beta chain was identified in a study of T-cell memory formation after mild COVID-19. Study-wide context: There were largely donor-specific TCR clusters. Findings and limits, study-wide: Day 15 to 85 contractors were CD4/CD8 balanced; later expanders leaned CD4+. A second wave of clones peaked on day 37, and their SARS-CoV-2 specificity went unconfirmed. Pre-infection memory already had some responding clones, implying cross-reactive memory joined.

TCRdb passed the 5' RACE reads through MiXCR, listing each CDR3 protein once. The profile shows 450,000 to 650,000 distinct CDR3 sequences, roughly 22% of them singletons. This CDR3 has 14 amino acids. Germline trimming cut 6 bases from V and 5 bases from J; bases unmatched to any gene: 8. Germline V gene data show CDR1 as MNHEY and CDR2 as SVGEGT. This clonotype was detected many times. Antigen: not known. The chain employs TRBV6-2 or TRBV6-3 and TRBJ2-5; 8 positions match TRBD1. The origin of this receptor is an adult woman who had mild COVID-19 (a few samples of this study predate the infection). Cell type and time point are not known. The specimen sequenced was PBMCs or a T cell subset sorted from them (not recorded which). Here the CDR3 reads CASSAGTGYETQYF. CDR3 DNA sequence: TGTGCCAGCAGCGCCGGGACAGGTTATGAGACCCAGTACTTC.